This TCR beta chain was documented in a study of T-cell memory formation after mild COVID-19 (dated by TCRdb to the early 2020s). In the study overall: TCR sequence clusters from the two donors were largely donor specific. Longitudinal TCRalpha and TCRbeta repertoire sequencing tracked T-cell clones expanding and contracting after mild COVID-19 in a couple of donors. Two young, previously healthy adult volunteers made up the cohort, one male and one female.

Ficoll-Paque density gradient centrifugation was used to isolate PBMCs. This clonotype was found a few times. What this receptor recognizes is not known. No per-base quality is available; no much larger clone lies one base away. Sequencing took place on an Illumina NovaSeq 6000. Using 5'RACE with constant-segment primers, TCRalpha and TCRbeta cDNA libraries were constructed, with sample barcodes and unique molecular identifiers added in the process. RNA was extracted from every sample with Trizol reagent. Amplification of the libraries took two PCR steps, and the second step added a second sample barcode plus Illumina TruSeq adapters. Sequencing of libraries was performed on an Illumina NovaSeq with 2 x 150 bp paired-end reads. Per the source publication's procedure: Demultiplexing of reads and collapsing into UMI-guided consensus sequences were performed with migec v1.2.7. With mixcr v2.1.11, UMI consensuses were aligned to TRA and TRB V and J templates and assembled into clonotypes. A clonotype was counted as expanded or contracted only when both edgeR and NoisET called the clonotype significant, with the noise models trained on biological replicates. For edgeR calls, the cutoffs were a false discovery rate-adjusted p below 0.01 and a log2 fold-change threshold of 1. As an exploratory analysis of dynamics, max-normalized trajectories of the 1000 most abundant clonotypes were examined with PCA combined with hierarchical clustering. Separately sequenced CD4+ and CD8+ repertoires were used to assign a CD4 or CD8 phenotype to each responding clone. The raw public data were reprocessed by TCRdb itself: fastp quality trimming at Q25, MiXCR clonotype calling, in-frame beta chains only. Records with the same CDR3 protein are collapsed into one entry carrying the most frequent genes and DNA. The V and J calls, along with clone size, are taken from TCRdb and not from the paper's own processing. A total of about 560,000 distinct CDR3 sequences appear in this sample, about a sixth of them only once. The leading ten clones occupy approximately 12% of the sample.

CDR1 and CDR2 are drawn from the germline V gene: WSHSY, SAAADI. V gives up 7 bases and J gives up 2 bases, and the segment between their germline ends measures 14 bases. The CDR3 starts with the cysteine, ends with the phenylalanine, and has 14 residues. The retained sequence is limited to the CDR3, 42 bases, with the frame set at the first base. Study-wide conclusions, independent of this receptor: Contracting CD4+ clones turned up mainly in the CM and EM memory subsets, whereas EMRA was where CD8+ clones were enriched. Clones contracting from day 15 to 85 had balanced CD4/CD8 phenotypes, while a second wave expanding from day 15 to 37 was biased towards CD4+. The study included only a couple of mild cases, and larger cohorts that include severe cases with pre-infection samples were judged to be necessary. SARS-CoV-2 specificity was not confirmed for the second-wave clones peaking on day 37. Some responding clones were detected in pre-infection memory, suggesting pre-existing cross-reactive memory T cells joined the SARS-CoV-2 response.

Sequencing was carried out using PBMCs or a T cell subset sorted from them (not recorded which). The sequence was obtained from an adult woman who had mild COVID-19 (a few samples of this study predate the infection). The sample titles of this study are shuffled in the database, so cell type and time point are left out; the donor was told from shared clones. The V and J segments used are TRBV10-2 and TRBJ1-1; a confident D gene designation cannot be given. Here is the DNA: TGCGCCAGCAAGGAAGGCCGGAGAAACACTGAAGCTTTCTTT. Translation gives CASKEGRRNTEAFF.